Each of the 19 T cell receptor beta chains below was sequenced from the same sample in a study of CD8+CD57+ T cells in acquired aplastic anemia. For CDR3 and TCR beta VDJ profiling, genomic DNA was the template used. A single record per CDR3 protein comes from TCRdb applying MiXCR to the reads. Here the sample spans some 210,000 distinct CDR3 sequences, roughly 57% being singletons. Sample: sorted CD4+, CD8+, or CD8+CD57+ T cells (not recorded which) from PBMCs. These receptors all stem from a human donor in good health.

This chain uses TRBV25-1 with TRBJ2-7; 12 bases agree with TRBD1. In germline, CDR1 is MGHDK, CDR2 SYGVNS. V lost 8 bases to trimming and J lost 0 bases; unmatched junction nucleotides: 5. The CDR3 is 15 amino acids. CDR3 nucleotides: TGTGCCAGCGGGGGGACAGGGGGCGGCTCCTACGAGCAGTACTTC. Protein product: CASGGTGGGSYEQYF.

V is TRBV13 and J is TRBJ1-2; maybe TRBD1 (5 bases). CDR3 size: 15 residues. Germline CDR1 and CDR2: PRHDT and FYEKMQ (reference sequence). V dropped 0 bases and J dropped 8 bases, with 16 bases sitting between them. The CDR3 DNA reads TGTGCCAGCAGCTTAGGCCCCCTAGCGGGGGAGGGCTACACCTTC. Protein sequence: CASSLGPLAGEGYTF.

This clonotype was seen repeatedly, ten times or more. The rearrangement joins TRBV6-4 to TRBJ1-6, with D tentatively TRBD1 (5 bases). CDR1 and CDR2 (germline): MRHNA, SNTAGT. This CDR3 is 15 amino acids long. V lost 1 base and J 7 bases, leaving 11 bases between the germline ends. CDR3 DNA: TGTGCCAGCAGTGACTTTGCAGGGCACAATTCACCCCTCCACTTT. This sequence encodes CASSDFAGHNSPLHF.

The V and J genes are TRBV10-3 and TRBJ1-4; D unresolved. The CDR3 contains 14 residues. V lost 0 bases to trimming and J lost 3 bases, with 5 bases between them. Germline assignment: CDR1 ENHRY and CDR2 SYGVKD. CDR3 residues: CAISESLANEKLFF. CDR3 sequence (DNA): TGTGCCATCAGTGAGTCCCTTGCTAATGAAAAACTGTTTTTT.

This clonotype was detected once. The rearrangement links TRBV20-1 to TRBJ2-1, with TRBD2 as a possible D gene (6 bases). CDR1 is DFQATT and CDR2 is SNEGSKA in the germline V gene (reference sequence). The V end lost 0 bases, the J end lost 3 bases, and 15 bases lay between the germline ends. The CDR3 totals 16 residues. CDR3 sequence reads: CSARDGRGESYNEQFF. Here the CDR3 DNA reads TGCAGTGCTAGAGACGGGCGGGGAGAGAGCTACAATGAGCAGTTCTTC.

This clonotype was detected many times. The V call is TRBV9, the J call TRBJ2-3; D tentatively fits TRBD1 or TRBD2 (5 bases each). The CDR3 has 15 residues. Germline CDR1 SGDLS, CDR2 YYNGEE. Trimming took 2 bases from V and 2 from J, leaving 12 bases between them. CDR3 sequence: CASSVQTGHTDTQYF. The DNA for the CDR3 is TGTGCCAGCAGCGTTCAAACGGGGCACACAGATACGCAGTATTTT.

V gene TRBV19 combines with J gene TRBJ1-2, with a weak D call TRBD1 (5 bases). Germline loops: CDR1 LNHDA, CDR2 SQIVND (reference sequence). V shed 4 bases and J shed 1 base, with 13 bases lying between them. The CDR3 has 15 residues. CDR3 nucleotides: TGTGCCAGTAGTAAGGCGGGGGGATTTAACTATGGCTACACCTTC. It codes for CASSKAGGFNYGYTF.

This clonotype was found once. This sequence may be a read error, since a much larger clone differs from it by one base. V and J are TRBV7-8 and TRBJ2-7, with D possibly being TRBD2 (7 bases). This CDR3 contains 14 residues. V lost 5 bases, J lost 3 bases, and 14 bases lay in between. From germline, CDR1 is SGHVS and CDR2 FQNEAQ. CDR3 sequence reads: CASSPEGGGYEQYF. CDR3 nucleotides: TGTGCCAGCAGCCCAGAGGGGGGGGGCTACGAGCAGTACTTC.

This clonotype has a handful of counts. The chain employs TRBV10-3 and TRBJ2-5; D not resolved. The CDR3 runs to 11 residues. Trimming took 6 bases from V and 4 from J, leaving 6 bases between them. Germline V gives CDR1 ENHRY, CDR2 SYGVKD. The CDR3 sequence is CAIRARETQYF. The CDR3 DNA follows: TGTGCCATCAGAGCGCGAGAGACCCAGTACTTC.

The V call is TRBV7-3, the J call TRBJ1-2, with TRBD1 matching over 8 bases. Germline CDR1 is SGHTA and CDR2 is FQGTGA. The CDR3 is 13 amino acids. V lost 4 bases, J lost 7 bases, and 5 bases stayed unmatched. CDR3 nucleotide sequence: TGTGCCAGCAGCTACGGACAGGGCGGTGGCTACACCTTC. Translated, it gives CASSYGQGGGYTF.

A few counts support this clonotype. V and J are TRBV6-5 and TRBJ2-7; TRBD2 might be the D (6 bases). The CDR3 contains 14 residues. The V gene lost 5 bases and the J gene lost 5 bases, with 16 bases spanning the gap. Germline V gene lookup returns CDR1 MNHEY and CDR2 SVGAGI. The chain's CDR3 is CASSEGDSPHEQYF. As DNA, the CDR3 is TGTGCCAGCAGTGAAGGGGACTCCCCCCACGAGCAGTACTTC.

The chain uses TRBV7-8 and TRBJ1-2; TRBD1 matches at 10 bases. Germline V gene sequence: CDR1 SGHVS, CDR2 FQNEAQ. With 5 bases clipped from V and 7 bases from J, the junction kept 10 bases outside the gene matches. The CDR3 loop spans 15 amino acids. CDR3 nucleotides: TGTGCCAGCAGCCTCGGGACAGGGGTGGCAGCTGGCTACACCTTC. As protein: CASSLGTGVAAGYTF.

V and J are TRBV7-9 and TRBJ1-1, with D hard to call. V lost 5 bases and J 1 base, leaving 14 bases between the germline ends. Germline V lookup: CDR1 SEHNR, CDR2 FQNEAQ (reference sequence). The CDR3 loop spans 15 amino acids. The CDR3 loop is CASSLSQAGNTEAFF. The CDR3 DNA reads as TGTGCCAGCAGCCTCTCACAAGCAGGGAACACTGAAGCTTTCTTT.

V gene TRBV2 combines with J gene TRBJ2-2; 12 positions match TRBD2. The CDR3 loop spans 17 amino acids. V gave up 8 bases and J gave up 7 bases; unmatched junction bases: 14. Germline assignment: CDR1 SNHLY and CDR2 FYNNEI. DNA for the CDR3: TGTGCCAGCTCCAGTGAGTCTAGCGGGGGGGCCGGCGGGGAGCTGTTTTTT. It translates to CASSSESSGGAGGELFF.

The V gene is TRBV7-2, the J gene TRBJ2-7; 9 bases are shared with TRBD1. This CDR3 is built from 13 residues. Germline-derived CDR1 and CDR2 are SGHTA and FQGNSA. V lost 8 bases, J lost 6 bases, and 8 bases stayed unmatched. The CDR3 DNA reads TGTGCCAGCGCGGACAGGGGATTACTCGAGCAGTACTTC. Encoded protein: CASADRGLLEQYF.

A few counts support this clonotype. The chain employs TRBV29-1 and TRBJ2-2; maybe TRBD2 (7 bases). V was shortened by 4 bases and J by 2 bases, with 8 bases between the two germline ends. Germline V gene sequence: CDR1 SQVTM, CDR2 ANQGSEA. This CDR3 contains 13 residues. For the CDR3, the DNA is TGCAGCGTTGCGGGGGGCAACACCGGGGAGCTGTTTTTT. Translating gives CSVAGGNTGELFF.

This clonotype was counted between two and nine times. The chain carries TRBV12-3 or TRBV12-4 and TRBJ2-7, with 8 bases matching TRBD2. The CDR3 is made up of 16 amino acids. V shed 7 bases and J 4 bases; nucleotides not matched to a gene: 15. This chain's CDR3 is CASTPLPTGGPYEQYF. As DNA, the CDR3 is TGTGCCAGCACCCCTCTACCCACGGGGGGGCCATACGAGCAGTACTTC.

The V call is TRBV10-3, the J call TRBJ2-3, with 12 bases aligning to TRBD2. CDR1 is ENHRY, CDR2 SYGVKD, per germline. Trimming at V came to 8 bases and at J to 0 bases, leaving 6 bases not matched to a gene. The CDR3 loop spans 16 amino acids. CDR3 bases: TGTGCCATCGCTAGCGGGGGGGCGCGAAGCACAGATACGCAGTATTTT. Protein product: CAIASGGARSTDTQYF.

This rearrangement joins TRBV20-1 to TRBJ2-5, with D tentatively TRBD1 (6 bases). This CDR3 is built from 13 residues. Germline V gene lookup returns CDR1 DFQATT and CDR2 SNEGSKA (reference sequence). V was shortened by 5 bases and J by 2 bases, with 12 bases between the two germline ends. CDR3 nucleotide sequence: TGCAGTGCTTTACAGGGCCCACAAGAGACCCAGTACTTC. Its translation: CSALQGPQETQYF.